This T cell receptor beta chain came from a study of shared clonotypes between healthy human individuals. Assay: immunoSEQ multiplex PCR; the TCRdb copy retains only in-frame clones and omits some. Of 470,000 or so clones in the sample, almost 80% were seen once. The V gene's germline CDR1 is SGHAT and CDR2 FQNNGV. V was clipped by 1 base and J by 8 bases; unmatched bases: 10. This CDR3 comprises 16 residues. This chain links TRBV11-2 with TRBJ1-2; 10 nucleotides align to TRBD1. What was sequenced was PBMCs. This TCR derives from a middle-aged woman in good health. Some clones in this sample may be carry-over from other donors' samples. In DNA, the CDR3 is TGTGCCAGCAGCTTAGGACAGGGGGCGTTTTCTATGGGCTACACCTTC. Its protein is CASSLGQGAFSMGYTF.